The 8 T cell receptor beta chains below were found in one sample sequenced in a study of T cell repertoires in cytomegalovirus infection. A single record per CDR3 protein comes from TCRdb applying MiXCR to the reads. The sample contains roughly 320,000 distinct CDR3 sequences, over 7.5% of which appear only once. Sequences were obtained from PBMCs. These receptor sequences come from a human donor in good health (CMV status not recorded). Some clones in this sample may be carry-over from other donors' samples.

This clonotype was found a few times. The chain recombines TRBV10-3 with TRBJ2-1; TRBD1 is a possible D gene (6 bases). Trimming pared 3 bases from V and 3 bases from J, leaving 12 bases between. CDR1 ENHRY and CDR2 SYGVKD come from the germline V gene. The length of the CDR3 is 15 residues. The CDR3 region is CAISEGQTHYNEQFF. The CDR3 nucleotides are TGTGCCATCAGTGAAGGACAGACCCACTACAATGAGCAGTTCTTC.

This sequence joins TRBV7-8 and TRBJ2-7; a possible D gene is TRBD2 (6 bases). The V end lost 4 bases, the J end lost 5 bases, and 18 bases lay between the germline ends. The V gene's germline CDR1 is SGHVS and CDR2 FQNEAQ. This CDR3 contains 15 residues. CDR3 DNA sequence: TGTGCCAGCAGCTCTCGACTAGTCGGACTCGACGAGCAGTACTTC. It yields the protein CASSSRLVGLDEQYF. The variable domain in full, completed from reference TRBV7-8 and TRBJ2-7, reads GAGVSQSPRYKVAKRGQDVALRCDPISGHVSLFWYQQALGQGPEFLTYFQNEAQLDKSGLPSDRFFAERPEGSVSTLKIQRTQQEDSAVYLCASSSRLVGLDEQYFGPGTRLTVT.

At least ten counts were recorded for this clonotype. The chain couples TRBV4-3 to TRBJ2-1; D may match TRBD1 or TRBD2 (5 bases each). Trimming shortened V by 1 base and J by 5 bases, and 12 bases separated the two germline ends. This CDR3 spans 15 amino acids. Germline V gene lookup returns CDR1 LGHNA and CDR2 YSLEER. The CDR3 sequence is CASSQGTRDDNEQFF. CDR3 in DNA: TGCGCCAGCAGCCAAGGAACAAGGGACGACAATGAGCAGTTCTTC.

This clonotype occurred many times. The chain has TRBV9 and TRBJ1-2; 10 bases are a match to TRBD1. CDR3 length: 16 amino acids. Trimming removed 2 bases from V and 6 bases from J; junction bases left unmatched: 10. CDR1 SGDLS and CDR2 YYNGEE come from the germline V gene. The CDR3 DNA is TGTGCCAGCAGCGTCGGGACAGGGGATGTTTTGAATGGCTACACCTTC. Translating gives CASSVGTGDVLNGYTF. The whole variable domain, remainder taken from reference TRBV9 and TRBJ1-2, is DSGVTQTPKHLITATGQRVTLRCSPRSGDLSVYWYQQSLDQGLQFLIQYYNGEERAKGNILERFSAQQFPDLHSELNLSSLELGDSALYFCASSVGTGDVLNGYTFGSGTRLTVV.

This clonotype occurred a few times. The V and J genes are TRBV11-1 and TRBJ2-2, with D possibly matching TRBD1 (6 bases). This CDR3 has 14 amino acids. Germline-derived CDR1 and CDR2 are SGHAT and FQDESV (reference sequence). Trimming shortened V by 5 bases and J by 10 bases, and 17 bases separated the two germline ends. The CDR3 sequence: CASSINRVQEELFF. The CDR3, as DNA: TGTGCCAGCAGCATCAACAGGGTTCAGGAGGAGCTGTTTTTT.

This clonotype showed up many times. This sequence joins TRBV7-2 and TRBJ2-3, with 15 positions matching TRBD2. Trimming took 0 bases from V and 6 from J; bases not matched to a gene: 4. Germline loops: CDR1 SGHTA, CDR2 FQGNSA. The CDR3 loop spans 17 amino acids. The CDR3 loop reads CASSLARTSGGADTQYF. The CDR3 region has the DNA TGTGCCAGCAGCTTAGCGCGGACTAGCGGGGGGGCTGATACGCAGTATTTT. The variable domain in full, completed from reference TRBV7-2 and TRBJ2-3, reads GAGVSQSPSNKVTEKGKDVELRCDPISGHTALYWYRQSLGQGLEFLIYFQGNSAPDKSGLPSDRFSAERTGGSVSTLTIQRTQQEDSAVYLCASSLARTSGGADTQYFGPGTRLTVL.

This chain joins TRBV12-3 or TRBV12-4 and TRBJ1-2, with D tentatively TRBD1 (5 bases). The length of the CDR3 is 14 residues. Trimming stripped 6 bases from V and 7 bases from J, with 18 bases between. The CDR3 spells CASSSVGGFGGYTF. The CDR3 DNA sequence: TGTGCCAGCAGCTCTGTCGGGGGTTTTGGTGGCTACACCTTC.

This clonotype was seen only a few times. V usage is TRBV6-2 or TRBV6-3 and J usage is TRBJ2-1; the match to TRBD1 covers 9 bases. This CDR3 region has 18 residues. V lost 6 bases to trimming and J lost 0 bases; unmatched junction nucleotides: 12. Germline CDR1 is MNHEY and CDR2 is SVGEGT. The CDR3 DNA reads TGTGCCAGCAGACCGTGGACAGGGGCAAGGAGCTCCTACAATGAGCAGTTCTTC. Translation gives CASRPWTGARSSYNEQFF.